This TCR beta chain is drawn from a study of regulatory T cells in long-lasting Graves disease. This clonotype was picked up many times. Time point given: newly diagnosed GD, antithyroid drugs for less than 3 months. Extracted RNA from PBMCs served as the source of the TCR library. Researchers made TCR beta libraries by using iRepertoire HTBI primers and running Arm-PCR on CDR3 regions. TCRdb itself ran the multiplex PCR reads through MiXCR, one entry per CDR3 protein. The repertoire has approximately 400,000 distinct CDR3 sequences, over 12% of them found once; the top ten carry approximately 7.6%. V lost 4 bases and J lost 8, with 12 bases in between. The CDR3 runs 13 residues. CDR1 SEHNR and CDR2 FQNEAQ come from the germline V gene (reference sequence). These data also featured in a second study, about T cells in Graves' hyperthyroidism and ophthalmopathy.

The source material was peripheral blood mononuclear cells (PBMCs), sampled at new diagnosis, from a patient treated with antithyroid drugs. The J gene is TRBJ2-1, the V gene TRBV7-9, with D unresolved. This clonotype originated in a woman aged 40 to 49 with Graves disease. The CDR3 coding sequence is TGTGCCAGCAGCTCCGGACCTTGGGATGAGCAGTTCTTC. It encodes CASSSGPWDEQFF.